This TCR beta chain was retrieved from a study of ipilimumab plus nivolumab after autologous stem cell transplantation. Study at large: Both relapsed and primary refractory DLBCL were included.

The method was immunoSEQ multiplex PCR; TCRdb's version includes in-frame clones alone and lacks a portion of them. The sample holds under 20,000 clones, roughly four fifths seen once. As concerns this clone: The antigen remains unidentified.

The CDR3 contains 12 residues. The V end lost 5 bases, the J end lost 1 base, and 5 bases lay between the germline ends. Germline CDR1 reads MNHNS; CDR2 reads SASEGT. Points from the study as a whole: TCR repertoire, Treg phenotype and gut microbiota reportedly support more study of this approach.

Ipilimumab, 1 mg/kg, started 14 to 28 days after autologous transplant. This receptor was obtained from a male donor with diffuse large B-cell lymphoma. V and J are TRBV6-1 and TRBJ1-1, with unresolved D. Material: PBMCs, obtained in a trial of ipilimumab plus nivolumab as post-transplant consolidation. CDR3 bases: TGTGCCAGCAGTCCACAGAACACTGAAGCTTTCTTT. This encodes CASSPQNTEAFF.